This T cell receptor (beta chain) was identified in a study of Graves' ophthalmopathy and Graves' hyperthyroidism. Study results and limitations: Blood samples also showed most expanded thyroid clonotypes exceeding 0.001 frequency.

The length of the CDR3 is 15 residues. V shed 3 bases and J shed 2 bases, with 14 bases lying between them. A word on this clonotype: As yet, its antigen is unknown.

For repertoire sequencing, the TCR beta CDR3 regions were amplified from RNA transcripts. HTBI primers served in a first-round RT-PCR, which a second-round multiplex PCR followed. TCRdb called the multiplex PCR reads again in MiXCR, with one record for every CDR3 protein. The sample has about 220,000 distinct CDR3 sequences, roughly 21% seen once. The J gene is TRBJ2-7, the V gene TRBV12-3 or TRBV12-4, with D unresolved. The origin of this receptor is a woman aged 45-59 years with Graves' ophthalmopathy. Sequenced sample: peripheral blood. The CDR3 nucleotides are TGTGCCAGCAGTTTGGTGGCTACCGGAGCCTACGAGCAGTACTTC. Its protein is CASSLVATGAYEQYF.